Listed below are T cell receptor beta chains from one sample, sequenced in a study of T cells in Graves' hyperthyroidism and ophthalmopathy. TCRdb analysed the multiplex PCR reads with MiXCR anew, one entry per CDR3 protein. The sample has about 610,000 distinct CDR3 sequences; 14% to 15% are singletons. Sequencing was carried out using blood. The receptors stem from a woman between 35 and 50 years old with Graves' ophthalmopathy. Both conserved end residues are part of each CDR3. D genes are given only for firm matches. Part of the rows lack a size; the others show once, few, many or a class for expanded clones.

d_gene,v_gene,abundance,j_gene,CDR3aa,CDR3nt
-,TRBV28,many,TRBJ2-7,CASSFPRGWQYF,TGTGCCAGCAGTTTTCCCCGGGGATGGCAGTACTTC
TRBD1,TRBV2,few,TRBJ2-7,CASCISGQGAGEQYF,TGTGCCAGCTGCATCTCGGGACAGGGGGCGGGCGAGCAGTACTTC
-,TRBV7-2,many,TRBJ1-2,CASSPMGGRYTF,TGTGCCAGCAGCCCAATGGGGGGACGCTACACCTTC
-,TRBV5-1,many,TRBJ2-2,CASSLGQSANTGELFF,TGCGCCAGCAGCTTGGGACAATCGGCGAACACCGGGGAGCTGTTTTTT
-,TRBV19,many,TRBJ2-7,CASSIRAGLYEQYF,TGTGCCAGTAGTATTCGTGCAGGCCTCTACGAGCAGTACTTC
-,TRBV5-4,-,TRBJ1-1,CASSWEPNTEAFF,TGTGCCAGCAGCTGGGAACCGAACACTGAAGCTTTCTTT
TRBD2,TRBV6-1,-,TRBJ2-4,CASSPRGAGGNIQYF,TGTGCCAGCAGCCCCCGGGGAGCGGGGGGTAACATTCAGTACTTC
-,TRBV7-9,-,TRBJ2-7,CASSQLGTNEQYF,TGTGCCAGCAGCCAATTGGGGACAAACGAGCAGTACTTC
-,TRBV6-5,many,TRBJ1-6,CASSYVWSSYNSPLHF,TGTGCCAGCAGTTACGTCTGGAGCTCCTATAATTCACCCCTCCACTTT
-,TRBV6-1,-,TRBJ1-2,CASAVQGTNYGYTF,TGTGCCAGCGCGGTACAGGGTACTAACTATGGCTACACCTTC
-,TRBV6-2/TRBV6-3,-,TRBJ1-5,CASSSQRTSRRASQPQHF,TGTGCCAGCAGTTCACAGAGGACATCCAGGCGCGCCAGTCAGCCCCAGCATTTT
-,TRBV12-3/TRBV12-4,many,TRBJ2-5,CASSLMDYSTQYF,TGTGCCAGCAGTTTAATGGACTATTCCACCCAGTACTTC
-,TRBV7-3,few,TRBJ1-3,CASRVPGSGNTIYF,TGTGCCAGCAGAGTACCAGGGAGTGGAAACACCATATATTTT
-,TRBV12-3/TRBV12-4,many,TRBJ2-7,CASSLALMGKAEIYEQYF,TGTGCCAGCAGTTTAGCGCTAATGGGGAAAGCGGAGATCTACGAGCAGTACTTC
TRBD2,TRBV24-1,many,TRBJ2-5,CATSDKRSGRAEETQYF,TGTGCCACCAGTGACAAACGGAGCGGGAGGGCCGAGGAGACCCAGTACTTC
-,TRBV6-5,many,TRBJ2-7,CASSLSTDYEQYF,TGTGCCAGCAGTCTATCGACAGACTACGAGCAGTACTTC
TRBD2,TRBV12-3/TRBV12-4,many,TRBJ2-2,CASSSGLARTGELFF,TGTGCCAGCAGTTCCGGACTAGCGAGGACCGGGGAGCTGTTTTTT
-,TRBV13,many,TRBJ1-1,CASLDFLNTEAFF,TGTGCCAGCTTAGACTTCTTGAACACTGAAGCTTTCTTT
TRBD1,TRBV18,many,TRBJ1-1,CASSAWDRNTEAFF,TGTGCCAGCTCAGCTTGGGACAGGAACACTGAAGCTTTCTTT
TRBD1,TRBV4-1,many,TRBJ2-5,CASSPLTGVETQYF,TGCGCCAGCAGCCCCCTGACAGGGGTAGAGACCCAGTACTTC
-,TRBV4-1,few,TRBJ1-2,CASSLVPGHFSANYGYTF,TGCGCCAGCAGCCTTGTCCCGGGACATTTTTCAGCTAACTATGGCTACACCTTC
TRBD2,TRBV4-1,-,TRBJ2-7,CASSQSSAAGISYEQYF,TGCGCCAGCAGCCAATCTTCGGCAGCGGGGATCTCCTACGAGCAGTACTTC
-,TRBV12-3/TRBV12-4,few,TRBJ1-3,CASLTTTDSGNTIYF,TGTGCCAGCCTCACCACCACGGACTCTGGAAACACCATATATTTT
-,TRBV9,-,TRBJ1-1,CASSTTGRNTEAFF,TGTGCCAGCAGCACAACAGGGCGCAACACTGAAGCTTTCTTT
-,TRBV7-6,many,TRBJ2-2,CASSPNWESSTGELFF,TGTGCCAGCAGCCCAAATTGGGAGTCGAGCACCGGGGAGCTGTTTTTT
TRBD1,TRBV6-5,-,TRBJ1-1,CASSYSVTGGGTEAFF,TGTGCCAGCAGTTACTCAGTAACAGGGGGTGGAACTGAAGCTTTCTTT
-,TRBV12-3/TRBV12-4,few,TRBJ2-7,CASSLKGRSYEQYF,TGTGCCAGCAGTTTGAAAGGCCGATCCTACGAGCAGTACTTC
-,TRBV6-2/TRBV6-3,-,TRBJ1-1,CASTSGAKIEAFF,TGTGCCAGCACCTCGGGGGCCAAGATTGAAGCTTTCTTT
TRBD2,TRBV5-1,few,TRBJ2-6,CASSDGLAVLGANVLTF,TGCGCCAGCAGTGACGGACTAGCGGTCCTGGGGGCCAACGTCCTGACTTTC
-,TRBV14,many,TRBJ2-7,CASSQTKGPDRYEQYF,TGTGCCAGCAGCCAAACCAAAGGACCGGATCGCTACGAGCAGTACTTC
TRBD2,TRBV11-1,-,TRBJ2-3,CASSLMREGADTQYF,TGTGCCAGCAGCTTAATGCGGGAGGGCGCAGATACGCAGTATTTT
TRBD1,TRBV12-3/TRBV12-4,many,TRBJ1-2,CASSLGTGDGYGYTF,TGTGCCAGCAGCCTCGGGACAGGGGATGGGTATGGCTACACCTTC
-,TRBV6-5,many,TRBJ2-2,CASSYSRPGSGELFF,TGTGCCAGCAGTTACTCCAGGCCTGGGTCCGGGGAGCTGTTTTTT
TRBD1,TRBV27,few,TRBJ2-7,CASSRTGVYEQYF,TGTGCCAGCAGTAGGACAGGGGTCTACGAGCAGTACTTC
-,TRBV7-8,many,TRBJ2-7,CASSPPTRKQYF,TGTGCCAGCAGCCCTCCGACTAGGAAGCAGTACTTC